This entry lists 16 T cell receptor beta chains sequenced from one sample in a study of OX40 agonist ivuxolimab in advanced cancers. Sequencing used immunoSEQ multiplex PCR; TCRdb keeps in-frame clones, though not all of them. Here the sample spans fewer than 85,000 clones, 86% being singletons. The material sequenced was CD4+ or CD8+ T cells sorted from blood, taken in a trial of the OX40 agonist ivuxolimab. The receptors here all came from an adult with an advanced solid tumor such as melanoma, head and neck, liver or kidney cancer.

The CDR3 sequence: CASSVFTKDTQYF. The CDR3 DNA reads TGTGCCAGCAGCGTATTTACTAAAGATACGCAGTATTTT. V and J are TRBV9 and TRBJ2-3; D is uncertain. Trimming shortened V by 1 base and J by 5 bases, and 8 bases separated the two germline ends. The CDR3 covers 13 residues. Per germline, CDR1 SGDLS and CDR2 YYNGEE.

The rearrangement uses TRBV11-2 and TRBJ2-1, with D possibly being TRBD2 (5 bases). CDR1 SGHAT and CDR2 FQNNGV come from the germline V gene. This CDR3 comprises 13 residues. Trimming took off 2 bases at V and 9 bases at J, with 11 bases between the two ends. CDR3 loop: CASSLLFGSEQFF. The CDR3 DNA is TGTGCCAGCAGCTTACTATTTGGGAGTGAGCAGTTCTTC.

The CDR3 sequence is CATTSRGGVTEAFF. CDR3 coding DNA: TGTGCCACCACCTCTAGGGGTGGGGTGACTGAAGCTTTCTTT. The rearrangement links TRBV7-9 to TRBJ1-1, with D possibly TRBD1 on 5 matching bases. This CDR3 spans 14 amino acids. The germline V gene has CDR1 SEHNR and CDR2 FQNEAQ (reference sequence). V lost 10 bases and J 5 bases, leaving 20 bases between the germline ends.

This rearrangement joins TRBV7-9 to TRBJ2-1; D is possibly TRBD1 (5 bases). V was trimmed by 4 bases and J by 14 bases, leaving 30 bases between them. The V gene's germline CDR1 is SEHNR and CDR2 FQNEAQ (reference sequence). This CDR3 region has 17 residues. CDR3: CASSSRQLSLIGHVEFF. CDR3 DNA: TGTGCCAGCAGCTCCCGACAACTCTCGTTAATAGGACACGTCGAGTTCTTC. Together with reference TRBV7-9 and TRBJ2-1, the CDR3 gives the full variable domain: DTGVSQNPRHKITKRGQNVTFRCDPISEHNRLYWYRQTLGQGPEFLTYFQNEAQLEKSRLLSDRFSAERPKGSFSTLEIQRTEQGDSAMYLCASSSRQLSLIGHVEFFGPGTRLTVL.

This chain uses TRBV4-1 with TRBJ1-4, with no clear D. The CDR3 is 12 amino acids. Germline lookup yields CDR1 MGHRA and CDR2 YSYEKL. V lost 1 base, J lost 6 bases, and 3 bases lay in between. This CDR3 reads CASSQGDEKLFF. CDR3 sequence (DNA): TGCGCCAGCAGCCAAGGGGATGAAAAACTGTTTTTT.

The chain links TRBV18 to TRBJ2-2; D remains unclear. The CDR3 consists of 16 residues. Germline V CDR1 and CDR2: KGHSH, LQKENI. The ends were cut back, 3 bases at V and 1 base at J, with 12 bases in the middle. The DNA of the CDR3 is TGTGCCAGCTCACCGTCCCCAGGCTTGAACACCGGGGAGCTGTTTTTT. It translates to CASSPSPGLNTGELFF.

This rearrangement joins TRBV18 to TRBJ1-1; perhaps TRBD1 as D (5 bases). V lost 6 bases to trimming and J lost 0 bases, with 8 bases between them. This CDR3 spans 13 amino acids. Germline lookup yields CDR1 KGHSH and CDR2 LQKENI. The CDR3 protein is CASSQGMNTEAFF. The DNA of the CDR3 is TGTGCCAGCTCTCAGGGAATGAACACTGAAGCTTTCTTT.

This chain connects TRBV18 to TRBJ2-3; D may be TRBD1 (6 bases). Between the trimmed V and J ends, which lost 2 bases and 2 bases, there was a span of 8 bases. CDR3 length: 14 residues. CDR1 and CDR2 (germline): KGHSH, LQKENI. CDR3 protein: CASSPGQYTDTQYF. CDR3 in DNA: TGTGCCAGCTCACCAGGACAGTACACAGATACGCAGTATTTT. The complete variable domain, with remaining parts taken from reference TRBV18 and TRBJ2-3, reads NAGVMQNPRHLVRRRGQEARLRCSPMKGHSHVYWYRQLPEEGLKFMVYLQKENIIDESGMPKERFSAEFPKEGPSILRIQQVVRGDSAAYFCASSPGQYTDTQYFGPGTRLTVL.

The chain carries TRBV9 and TRBJ2-2, with TRBD2 as a possible D gene (5 bases). V was cut by 2 bases and J by 4 bases, with 12 bases left in between. The CDR3 covers 15 residues. Germline CDR1 is SGDLS and CDR2 is YYNGEE. CDR3 DNA sequence: TGTGCCAGCAGCGTCCAAACGGGATTCACCGGGGAGCTGTTTTTT. This codes for CASSVQTGFTGELFF.

V usage is TRBV2 and J usage is TRBJ2-3; TRBD2 matches at 7 bases. Germline V lookup: CDR1 SNHLY, CDR2 FYNNEI. The CDR3 totals 14 residues. The trim removed 2 bases at V and 1 base at J, leaving 0 bases unmatched. CDR3 sequence reads: CASSETSGTDTQYF. The CDR3 DNA sequence: TGTGCCAGCAGTGAAACTAGCGGCACAGATACGCAGTATTTT.

This rearrangement joins TRBV5-1 to TRBJ1-5; D not certain. The V gene lost 4 bases and the J gene lost 1 base, with 6 bases spanning the gap. This CDR3 region has 13 residues. Germline-derived CDR1 and CDR2 are SGHRS and YFSETQ. As DNA, the CDR3 is TGCGCCAGCAGCCCGTTCAGCAATCAGCCCCAGCATTTT. Its translation is CASSPFSNQPQHF.

The V gene is TRBV7-9, the J gene TRBJ1-2, with D possibly TRBD1 on 5 matching bases. With 5 bases removed from V and 3 bases from J, the gap between germline ends came to 10 bases. The CDR3 runs 13 residues. Germline-derived CDR1 and CDR2 are SEHNR and FQNEAQ (reference sequence). The CDR3 DNA follows: TGTGCCAGCAGCGGAGGGGAGTACTATGGCTACACCTTC. Translation: CASSGGEYYGYTF.

The chain joins TRBV27 to TRBJ1-2; D gene ambiguous. Per the germline V gene, CDR1 is MNHEY and CDR2 is SMNVEV (reference sequence). Trimming pared 1 base from V and 0 bases from J, leaving 12 bases between. CDR3 size: 16 residues. The CDR3: CASSLYRQTANYGYTF. The CDR3 DNA reads TGTGCCAGCAGTTTATATCGGCAGACGGCTAACTATGGCTACACCTTC.

This rearrangement joins TRBV19 to TRBJ1-2; 7 nucleotides match TRBD1. Germline V lookup: CDR1 LNHDA, CDR2 SQIVND (reference sequence). The CDR3 covers 14 residues. Trimming at V came to 4 bases and at J to 8 bases, leaving 10 bases not matched to a gene. CDR3 protein: CASSKGAGFGGYTF. Written as DNA, the CDR3 is TGTGCCAGTAGTAAGGGGGCAGGGTTCGGCGGCTACACCTTC.

The rearrangement joins TRBV7-8 to TRBJ1-2; D ambiguous. This CDR3 spans 13 amino acids. CDR1 is SGHVS and CDR2 is FQNEAQ in the germline V gene. The ends were cut back, 5 bases at V and 0 bases at J, with 7 bases in the middle. The CDR3 spells CASSIGSNYGYTF. In DNA, the CDR3 is TGTGCCAGCAGCATAGGTTCTAACTATGGCTACACCTTC.

This clone was observed a few times. The chain couples TRBV6-5 to TRBJ2-3, with unresolved D. The CDR3 loop spans 13 amino acids. V shed 5 bases and J shed 4 bases, with 10 bases lying between them. The germline CDR1 and CDR2 sequences are MNHEY and SVGAGI. The CDR3 DNA follows: TGTGCCAGCAGTCAGTTGCTAGCAGATACGCAGTATTTT. Residues: CASSQLLADTQYF.